This is a list of T cell receptor beta chains from one sample in a study of blood T cell repertoires in COVID-19. Libraries were prepared by immunoSEQ multiplex PCR; TCRdb keeps only in-frame clonotypes and omits some of them. This table has 250,000 to 400,000 clones, 90% appearing once. What was sequenced was peripheral blood. All receptors come from a woman aged 25 to 39 with COVID-19, enrolled during active disease. CDR3s include the opening cysteine and the closing phenylalanine or tryptophan. The D gene is left open where the match is weak. Clone size is given for some rows only: seen once, a few or many times, or a class if the clone is expanded.

clone_size	v_call	d_call	j_call	cdr3_nt	cdr3_aa
-	TRBV27	TRBD1	TRBJ2-7	TGTGCCAGCAGTCCTCCAGGGGGAGCGAGGGTACCGCAGTACTTC	CASSPPGGARVPQYF
few	TRBV2	TRBD1	TRBJ1-1	TGTGCCAGCAGTGAGCGATCGGGACAGTCCGAAGCTTTCTTT	CASSERSGQSEAFF
-	TRBV28	TRBD1	TRBJ1-2	TGTGCCAGCAGCCCCGGGACAGGGGGGGACCAAAACTACACCTTC	CASSPGTGGDQNYTF
-	TRBV20-1	-	TRBJ2-1	TGCAGTGCTAGTACAGCGGCGAGCTCCTACAATGAGCAGTTCTTC	CSASTAASSYNEQFF
-	TRBV7-3	-	TRBJ2-2	TGTGCCAGCAGCTCGATGGGCCCAAACACCGGGGAGCTGTTTTTT	CASSSMGPNTGELFF
-	TRBV6-5	-	TRBJ1-5	TGTGCCAGCACGCAAGAGATCAATCAGCCCCAGCATTTT	CASTQEINQPQHF
-	TRBV28	-	TRBJ1-2	TGTGCCAGCAGTTTAACAGGGACCAGCTATGGCTACACCTTC	CASSLTGTSYGYTF
-	TRBV9	-	TRBJ1-2	TGTGCCAGCAGCGTAGGGGGGGACTTGGTGAGCTACACCTTC	CASSVGGDLVSYTF
-	TRBV9	-	TRBJ1-4	TGTGCCAGCAGTCTAGCCACCGGGGGACTTAATGAAAAACTGTTTTTT	CASSLATGGLNEKLFF
-	TRBV15	-	TRBJ1-1	TGTGCCACCAGCAGTTCCGCGGCCCCCAAAGCTTTCTTT	CATSSSAAPKAFF
-	TRBV10-2	TRBD1	TRBJ2-7	TGCGCCAGCAGTAGAACTATGGGGACAGGGGATCTCTACGAGCAGTACTTC	CASSRTMGTGDLYEQYF
-	TRBV6-5	-	TRBJ2-6	TGTGCCAGCGGCAGCTCTGGGGCCAACGTCCTGACTTTC	CASGSSGANVLTF
-	TRBV27	-	TRBJ1-5	TGTGCCAGCAGTTTGTCCCCTAATCAGCCCCAGCATTTT	CASSLSPNQPQHF
-	TRBV10-3	TRBD2	TRBJ2-1	TGTGCCATCAGTGAGTCGGTGACTAGCGGGAGTTTAAATGAGCAGTTCTTC	CAISESVTSGSLNEQFF
-	TRBV27	-	TRBJ1-4	TGTGCCAGCAGTTCGGCCGGGAATGAAAAACTGTTTTTT	CASSSAGNEKLFF
-	TRBV5-1	-	TRBJ2-5	TGCGCCAGCAGCTTGATTATATCCGGAGAAGAGACCCAGTACTTC	CASSLIISGEETQYF
-	TRBV19	-	TRBJ1-4	TGTGCCAGTAGGTCCGCTCAGGGAAAACTGTTTTTT	CASRSAQGKLFF
-	TRBV3-1/TRBV3-2	-	TRBJ1-4	TGTGCCAGCAGCCAAACGGGGAGTGAAAAACTGTTTTTT	CASSQTGSEKLFF
-	TRBV11-2	TRBD2	TRBJ2-7	TGTGCCAGCAGACGACTAGCGGTCTCCTACGAGCAGTACTTC	CASRRLAVSYEQYF
-	TRBV5-5	TRBD1	TRBJ1-1	TGTGCCAGCAGACGGGCGGGACAGGTTAACACTGAAGCTTTCTTT	CASRRAGQVNTEAFF
-	TRBV11-2	-	TRBJ2-7	TGTGCCAGCAGCTTTTCAGGGTACGAGCAGTACTTC	CASSFSGYEQYF
few	TRBV7-8	TRBD2	TRBJ2-7	TGTGCCAGCAGCTTAGATCCAGCGGGAGGAACCTACGAGCAGTACTTC	CASSLDPAGGTYEQYF
-	TRBV7-2	TRBD1	TRBJ2-4	TGTGCCAGCAGCGCCGGGACAGGGGTCATTCAGTACTTC	CASSAGTGVIQYF
-	TRBV19	-	TRBJ2-1	TGTGCCAGTAGTATTCGTGGACTCTACAATGAGCAGTTCTTC	CASSIRGLYNEQFF
-	TRBV5-1	-	TRBJ1-6	TGCGCCAGCAGCTTGGCAGGGGTCCACTCACCCCTCCACTTT	CASSLAGVHSPLHF
-	TRBV7-9	-	TRBJ2-4	TGTGCCAGCAGCTTAGCGGGAGGAATAAAAATAGCCAAAAACATTCAGTACTTC	CASSLAGGIKIAKNIQYF
-	TRBV5-5	-	TRBJ2-5	TGTGCCAGCAGCTTGGCTATGGGGGCAGAGACCCAGTACTTC	CASSLAMGAETQYF
-	TRBV2	-	TRBJ1-2	TGTGCCAGCAGTCTGAACAGGGCCTATGGCTACACCTTC	CASSLNRAYGYTF